Listed below are T cell receptor beta chains from one sample, sequenced in a study of blood T cell repertoires in COVID-19. The data were produced by immunoSEQ multiplex PCR, yet TCRdb's version contains in-frame clones alone and is incomplete. The sample has 95,000 to 100,000 clones; over 75% are singletons. The sample comprised peripheral blood. Every receptor here comes from a young woman with acute or convalescent COVID-19. CDR3s include the opening cysteine and the closing phenylalanine or tryptophan. The D gene is left open where the match is weak. Some rows mark clone size as missing; the rest say once, few, many or name a class of expanded clone.

V: TRBV10-3; size: NA; D: NA; J: TRBJ1-1; CDR3: CAIRSQNTEAFF; DNA: TGTGCCATCAGGAGTCAGAACACTGAAGCTTTCTTT
V: TRBV6-5; size: NA; D: NA; J: TRBJ1-1; CDR3: CASSYRLPRDTEAFF; DNA: TGTGCCAGCAGTTACCGACTCCCGAGGGACACTGAAGCTTTCTTT
V: TRBV4-1; size: NA; D: NA; J: TRBJ1-5; CDR3: CASSQDSYQPQHF; DNA: TGCGCCAGCAGCCAAGATTCCTATCAGCCCCAGCATTTT
V: TRBV28; size: NA; D: NA; J: TRBJ2-4; CDR3: CASSLLGPPGYF; DNA: TGTGCCAGCAGTTTACTGGGGCCCCCAGGGTACTTC
V: TRBV28; size: NA; D: TRBD1; J: TRBJ1-2; CDR3: CASTSPGQRGEGILGYTF; DNA: TGTGCCAGCACCTCCCCGGGACAGAGGGGAGAGGGGATATTGGGCTACACCTTC
V: TRBV7-6; size: NA; D: TRBD1; J: TRBJ2-7; CDR3: CASSLMGQGYEQYF; DNA: TGTGCCAGCAGCTTAATGGGACAGGGCTACGAGCAGTACTTC
V: TRBV7-3; size: NA; D: NA; J: TRBJ1-1; CDR3: CASSSSDNPEAFF; DNA: TGTGCCAGCAGCTCTTCGGACAACCCTGAAGCTTTCTTT
V: TRBV7-9; size: NA; D: NA; J: TRBJ2-6; CDR3: CASMGLTGANVLTF; DNA: TGTGCCTCTATGGGGCTAACTGGGGCCAACGTCCTGACTTTC
V: TRBV6-1; size: NA; D: TRBD1; J: TRBJ1-2; CDR3: CASSETAQGEWGYTF; DNA: TGTGCCAGCAGTGAGACAGCCCAGGGGGAATGGGGCTACACCTTC
V: TRBV28; size: NA; D: TRBD1; J: TRBJ1-6; CDR3: CASSRQGRGSPLHF; DNA: TGTGCCAGCAGTCGACAGGGGAGAGGTTCACCCCTCCACTTT
V: TRBV15; size: once; D: NA; J: TRBJ2-3; CDR3: CATSRVQHRVIPTSTDTQYF; DNA: TGTGCCACCAGCAGAGTCCAACATCGCGTAATACCGACTAGCACAGATACGCAGTATTTT
V: TRBV9; size: NA; D: TRBD1; J: TRBJ1-4; CDR3: CASSVGGQHNEKLFF; DNA: TGTGCCAGCAGCGTGGGGGGACAGCATAATGAAAAACTGTTTTTT
V: TRBV4-1; size: NA; D: NA; J: TRBJ1-2; CDR3: CASSQDPEDIVYGYTF; DNA: TGCGCCAGCAGCCAAGATCCGGAGGATATTGTCTATGGCTACACCTTC
V: TRBV28; size: NA; D: NA; J: TRBJ1-5; CDR3: CASSPGRRNNQPQHF; DNA: TGTGCCAGCAGTCCAGGGAGGAGGAACAATCAGCCCCAGCATTTT
V: TRBV5-1; size: NA; D: NA; J: TRBJ1-1; CDR3: CASSLRSMNTEAFF; DNA: TGCGCCAGCAGCTTGCGGAGTATGAACACTGAAGCTTTCTTT
V: TRBV5-6; size: NA; D: TRBD1; J: TRBJ1-5; CDR3: CASSWGQGDQPQHF; DNA: TGTGCCAGCAGTTGGGGACAGGGGGATCAGCCCCAGCATTTT
V: TRBV5-1; size: NA; D: NA; J: TRBJ2-3; CDR3: CASSGGASTDTQYF; DNA: TGCGCCAGCAGCGGTGGAGCTAGCACAGATACGCAGTATTTT
V: TRBV19; size: NA; D: NA; J: TRBJ1-2; CDR3: CASSIVEGDYGYTF; DNA: TGTGCCAGTAGTATCGTTGAGGGGGACTATGGCTACACCTTC
V: TRBV9; size: NA; D: NA; J: TRBJ1-3; CDR3: CASSALAGANGNTIYF; DNA: TGTGCCAGCAGCGCCCTAGCGGGGGCGAATGGAAACACCATATATTTT
V: TRBV11-2; size: once; D: NA; J: TRBJ2-4; CDR3: CASSSALRAGSKNIQYF; DNA: TGTGCCAGCAGCTCCGCCCTTAGGGCCGGGAGCAAAAACATTCAGTACTTC
V: TRBV5-5; size: NA; D: NA; J: TRBJ1-4; CDR3: CASSITQGANEKLFF; DNA: TGTGCCAGCAGCATTACACAGGGAGCTAATGAAAAACTGTTTTTT
V: TRBV4-2; size: NA; D: NA; J: TRBJ1-3; CDR3: CASSTAASSGNTIYF; DNA: TGTGCCAGCAGCACTGCTGCGTCTTCTGGAAACACCATATATTTT
V: TRBV6-5; size: NA; D: NA; J: TRBJ1-2; CDR3: CASSSRDTSYGYTF; DNA: TGTGCCAGCAGTTCCCGGGACACAAGTTATGGCTACACCTTC
V: TRBV29-1; size: NA; D: TRBD2; J: TRBJ2-1; CDR3: CSVCPSGGGNEQFF; DNA: TGCAGCGTGTGTCCTAGCGGGGGAGGGAATGAGCAGTTCTTC
V: TRBV19; size: NA; D: TRBD2; J: TRBJ2-2; CDR3: CASSPVTSGGIRNTGELFF; DNA: TGTGCCAGTAGCCCTGTGACTAGCGGGGGGATTAGGAACACCGGGGAGCTGTTTTTT
V: TRBV5-1; size: NA; D: TRBD1; J: TRBJ1-2; CDR3: CASQAGGIRSVNYGYTF; DNA: TGCGCCAGCCAAGCAGGGGGCATCAGGTCTGTTAACTATGGCTACACCTTC
V: TRBV5-1; size: NA; D: NA; J: TRBJ1-3; CDR3: CASSLTPGSNTIYF; DNA: TGCGCCAGCAGCTTGACCCCAGGAAGTAACACCATATATTTT
V: TRBV24-1; size: few; D: NA; J: TRBJ1-6; CDR3: CATSSLSPLHF; DNA: TGTGCCACCAGTTCCTTATCACCCCTCCACTTT
V: TRBV7-9; size: once; D: NA; J: TRBJ2-7; CDR3: CASSLDSWTYEQYF; DNA: TGTGCCAGCAGCTTGGACAGTTGGACCTACGAGCAGTACTTC